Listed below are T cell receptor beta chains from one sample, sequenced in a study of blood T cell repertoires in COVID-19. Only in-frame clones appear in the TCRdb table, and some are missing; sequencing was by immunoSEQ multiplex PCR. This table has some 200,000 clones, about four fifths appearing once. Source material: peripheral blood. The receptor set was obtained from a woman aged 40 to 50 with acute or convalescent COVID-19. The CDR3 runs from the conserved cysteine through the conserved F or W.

CDR3aa: CTSSQDRSGRACEQYF
v_gene: TRBV1
j_gene: TRBJ2-7

CDR3aa: CAWSVSRVQEPQHF
v_gene: TRBV30
j_gene: TRBJ1-5

CDR3aa: CASSQGFSGDYGYTF
v_gene: TRBV4-1
j_gene: TRBJ1-2

CDR3aa: CASFSSGVGVVRNQPQHF
v_gene: TRBV28
j_gene: TRBJ1-5

CDR3aa: CASSLTGGTSGNEQFF
v_gene: TRBV5-4
j_gene: TRBJ2-1

CDR3aa: CATSDFSGRAAGELFF
v_gene: TRBV24-1
j_gene: TRBJ2-2

CDR3aa: CASSTGTGGGGYTF
v_gene: TRBV9
j_gene: TRBJ1-2

CDR3aa: CASRADNTGELFF
v_gene: TRBV7-9
j_gene: TRBJ2-2

CDR3aa: CASSPPPSTGQADTQYF
v_gene: TRBV5-5
j_gene: TRBJ2-3

CDR3aa: CASSTDRGPTGELFF
v_gene: TRBV7-9
j_gene: TRBJ2-2

CDR3aa: CASSLAGGHYGYTF
v_gene: TRBV28
j_gene: TRBJ1-2

CDR3aa: CASSQGLGGAYNEQFF
v_gene: TRBV4-2
j_gene: TRBJ2-1

CDR3aa: CASSLGPGQGRSPLHF
v_gene: TRBV27
j_gene: TRBJ1-6

CDR3aa: CATSDYRVSTDTQYF
v_gene: TRBV24-1
j_gene: TRBJ2-3

CDR3aa: CASSGSGGETQYF
v_gene: TRBV9
j_gene: TRBJ2-5

CDR3aa: CAISPGAWTGRTEAFF
v_gene: TRBV10-3
j_gene: TRBJ1-1

CDR3aa: CASTMGGGNSPLHF
v_gene: TRBV4-1
j_gene: TRBJ1-6

CDR3aa: CASSSQMRADQPQHF
v_gene: TRBV7-2
j_gene: TRBJ1-5

CDR3aa: CASSQSPNSGYEQYF
v_gene: TRBV23-1
j_gene: TRBJ2-7

CDR3aa: CASSRDRNTEAFF
v_gene: TRBV18
j_gene: TRBJ1-1

CDR3aa: CASNLGTGELFF
v_gene: TRBV7-3
j_gene: TRBJ2-2

CDR3aa: CSVGQLTYNEQFF
v_gene: TRBV29-1
j_gene: TRBJ2-1

CDR3aa: CASGSSARGLTGELFF
v_gene: TRBV12-5
j_gene: TRBJ2-2

CDR3aa: CAIRDTGGDYGYTF
v_gene: TRBV10-3
j_gene: TRBJ1-2

CDR3aa: CASSSYDRLSQYQEKLFF
v_gene: TRBV27
j_gene: TRBJ1-4